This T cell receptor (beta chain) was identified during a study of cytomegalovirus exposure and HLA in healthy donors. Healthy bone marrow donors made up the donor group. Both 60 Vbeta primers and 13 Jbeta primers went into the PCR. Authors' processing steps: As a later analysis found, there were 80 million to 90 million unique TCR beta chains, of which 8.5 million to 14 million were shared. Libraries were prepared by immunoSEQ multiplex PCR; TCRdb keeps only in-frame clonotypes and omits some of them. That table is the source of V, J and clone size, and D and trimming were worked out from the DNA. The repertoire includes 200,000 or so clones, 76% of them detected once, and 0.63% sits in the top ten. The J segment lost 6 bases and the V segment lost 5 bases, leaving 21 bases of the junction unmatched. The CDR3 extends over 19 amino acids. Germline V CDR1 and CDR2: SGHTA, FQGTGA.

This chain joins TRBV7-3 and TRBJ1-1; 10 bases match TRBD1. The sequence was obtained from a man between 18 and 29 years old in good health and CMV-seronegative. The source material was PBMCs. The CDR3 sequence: CASSPLGWSRQGAPAEAFF. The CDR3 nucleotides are TGTGCCAGCAGCCCACTGGGGTGGAGTCGACAGGGGGCGCCGGCTGAAGCTTTCTTT. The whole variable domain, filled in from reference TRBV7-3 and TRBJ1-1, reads GAGVSQTPSNKVTEKGKYVELRCDPISGHTALYWYRQSLGQGPEFLIYFQGTGAADDSGLPNDRFFAVRPEGSVSTLKIQRTERGDSAVYLCASSPLGWSRQGAPAEAFFGQGTRLTVV.